These 25 T cell receptor beta chains came from one sample sequenced in a study of blood T cell repertoires in COVID-19 (dated by TCRdb to between 2020 and 2021). Libraries were constructed by the immunoSEQ multiplex PCR assay. TCRdb limited this immuneACCESS table to in-frame rearrangements with V and J called. A share of clones is missing; checked studies link under half to unresolved V genes, and the rest is unexplained. The sample table records tens of thousands of clones; more than 70% of these occur just once. Less than 6.5% of the sample rests with the top ten. Source material: peripheral blood. The receptors originated from a man aged 50 or older with active COVID-19.

This chain joins TRBV6-6 and TRBJ2-7, with a possible D match to TRBD2 (6 bases). This CDR3 comprises 14 residues. CDR1 is MNHNY, CDR2 SVGAGI, per germline (reference sequence). V was pared by 5 bases and J by 3 bases, with 14 bases between. The CDR3 here is CASSDLTRGYEQYF. The CDR3 DNA reads TGTGCCAGCAGTGACCTGACTAGGGGCTACGAGCAGTACTTC.

In this sample, this clone turned up a few times. The chain recombines TRBV4-1 with TRBJ1-1; D is unresolved. Trimming took 3 bases from V and 1 from J, leaving 6 bases between them. The germline CDR1 and CDR2 sequences are MGHRA and YSYEKL. This CDR3 spans 13 amino acids. This CDR3 is CASSHPRNTEAFF. CDR3 sequence (DNA): TGCGCCAGCAGCCACCCCAGGAACACTGAAGCTTTCTTT.

The chain uses TRBV28 and TRBJ1-5; 9 bases align to TRBD1. The CDR3 is 14 amino acids. The germline V gene encodes CDR1 MDHEN and CDR2 SYDVKM. The junction had 3 bases not matched to a gene; V was cut back by 3 bases and J by 6 bases. Here the CDR3 DNA reads TGTGCCAGCAGTTTCGGACAGGGGATTCAGCCCCAGCATTTT. This translates into CASSFGQGIQPQHF.

The chain joins TRBV6-2 or TRBV6-3 to TRBJ1-4; D is ambiguous. Deletions cut 6 bases from V and 1 base from J, with 9 bases between. This CDR3 contains 14 residues. Germline values: CDR1 MNHEY, CDR2 SVGEGT. CDR3 loop: CASSRLRTNEKLFF. The CDR3 bases are TGTGCCAGCAGCAGACTCAGAACTAATGAAAAACTGTTTTTT.

This sequence joins TRBV9 and TRBJ1-2, with 9 bases aligning to TRBD1. The CDR3 loop spans 15 amino acids. Germline V gene sequence: CDR1 SGDLS, CDR2 YYNGEE. The J segment lost 4 bases and the V segment lost 3 bases, leaving 7 bases of the junction unmatched. The CDR3 loop reads CASSGQTGGVYGYTF. As DNA, the CDR3 is TGTGCCAGCAGCGGACAGACAGGGGGTGTCTATGGCTACACCTTC.

The V and J genes are TRBV9 and TRBJ2-3; maybe TRBD1 (5 bases). Germline CDR1 is SGDLS and CDR2 is YYNGEE. This CDR3 region has 14 residues. V was pared by 4 bases and J by 11 bases, with 20 bases between. Written as DNA, the CDR3 is TGTGCCAGCAGCTTCGACGGATGGGGCAGGCTGCAGTATTTT. Translated, it gives CASSFDGWGRLQYF.

This clone was observed a handful of times. V and J are TRBV19 and TRBJ1-3; TRBD1 matches 8 bases. The CDR3 contains 21 residues. After removal of 9 bases from V and 0 bases from J, the junction contained 25 bases not matched to a gene. Germline-derived CDR1 and CDR2 are LNHDA and SQIVND (reference sequence). The CDR3 coding sequence is TGTGCCAGAAATCCCCTTATACGGGACAGGAGATTTGTAAGCTCTGGAAACACCATATATTTT. Protein: CARNPLIRDRRFVSSGNTIYF.

The CDR3 loop is CASSYSRDRGADTQYF. Written as DNA, the CDR3 is TGTGCCAGCAGTTACTCTCGGGACAGGGGGGCAGATACGCAGTATTTT. The chain carries TRBV6-5 and TRBJ2-3; 11 bases are shared with TRBD1. The CDR3 loop spans 16 amino acids. Germline V gene sequence: CDR1 MNHEY, CDR2 SVGAGI. With V trimmed by 0 bases and J by 4 bases, 3 bases remained unmatched.

V is TRBV6-6 and J is TRBJ2-7; 7 bases align to TRBD1. The length of the CDR3 is 14 residues. V dropped 0 bases and J dropped 7; count of bases not matched to a gene: 6. Germline V CDR1 and CDR2: MNHNY, SVGAGI (reference sequence). The CDR3 loop is CASSYSGRGREQYF. CDR3 DNA: TGTGCCAGCAGTTACTCTGGCAGGGGGAGAGAGCAGTACTTC.

This sequence joins TRBV19 and TRBJ1-1; the D is unclear. V was shortened by 5 bases and J by 1 base, with 14 bases between the two germline ends. Per germline, CDR1 LNHDA and CDR2 SQIVND (reference sequence). This CDR3 region has 15 residues. The CDR3 is CASSFRIGGNTEAFF. The CDR3 DNA follows: TGTGCCAGTAGTTTTCGAATCGGTGGGAACACTGAAGCTTTCTTT.

This rearrangement joins TRBV25-1 to TRBJ1-4, with D tentatively TRBD1 (6 bases). Germline CDR1 MGHDK, CDR2 SYGVNS. The CDR3 has 16 residues. Trimming removed 1 base at V and 3 bases at J, with 12 bases between. In DNA, the CDR3 is TGTGCCAGCAGTGAATCAGTGGGGGCTGCTAATGAAAAACTGTTTTTT. Encoded protein: CASSESVGAANEKLFF.

V is TRBV19 and J is TRBJ2-1; possibly TRBD2 for D (6 bases). V shed 4 bases and J shed 5 bases, with 15 bases lying between them. The CDR3 covers 15 residues. Per germline, CDR1 LNHDA and CDR2 SQIVND (reference sequence). CDR3 region: CASSNWGTGDNEQFF. DNA for the CDR3: TGTGCCAGTAGTAATTGGGGTACGGGGGACAATGAGCAGTTCTTC.

V gene TRBV7-2 combines with J gene TRBJ2-1; 8 positions match TRBD2. V shed 3 bases, J shed 3 bases, and the junction held 1 base outside the gene matches. CDR1 is SGHTA and CDR2 is FQGNSA in the germline V gene. The CDR3 loop spans 14 amino acids. CDR3 in DNA: TGTGCCAGCAGCTTGGCGGGGGGCTACAATGAGCAGTTCTTC. It codes for CASSLAGGYNEQFF.

This chain joins TRBV7-6 and TRBJ2-7; D uncertain. V gave up 1 base and J gave up 3 bases, with 4 bases separating them. This CDR3 region has 12 residues. The V gene's germline CDR1 is SGHVS and CDR2 FNYEAQ. This CDR3 reads CASSLGSYEQYF. CDR3 nucleotides: TGTGCCAGCAGCTTAGGCAGCTACGAGCAGTACTTC.

The V call is TRBV11-1, the J call TRBJ2-1, with 7 bases lining up with TRBD1. The CDR3 sequence is 16 residues long. Germline V lookup: CDR1 SGHAT, CDR2 FQDESV (reference sequence). The V and J ends lost 5 bases and 1 base, in that order; junction bases with no gene match: 8. The CDR3 DNA follows: TGTGCCAGCAGCAGCCGGACAGGCCTGTCCTACAATGAGCAGTTCTTC. Translation gives CASSSRTGLSYNEQFF.

This chain links TRBV19 with TRBJ1-1; no clear D gene. The CDR3 loop spans 13 amino acids. Germline V lookup: CDR1 LNHDA, CDR2 SQIVND (reference sequence). Trimming took off 10 bases at V and 4 bases at J, with 16 bases between the two ends. The CDR3, as DNA: TGTGCCACCCGGGGAGGGAAGGGCACTGAAGCTTTCTTT. It is translated as CATRGGKGTEAFF.

This clone is a singleton in its sample. This CDR3 is also generated by other DNA sequences in the sample. This rearrangement joins TRBV12-3 or TRBV12-4 to TRBJ1-2; 7 bases align to TRBD1. The CDR3 has 13 amino acids. J lost 7 bases, V lost 0 bases, and 2 bases had no gene match. CDR3 sequence (DNA): TGTGCCAGCAGTTTAGCAGGGGGCGGTGGCTACACCTTC. Its translation: CASSLAGGGGYTF.

The chain joins TRBV19 to TRBJ2-4; a possible D gene is TRBD2 (5 bases). The CDR3 has 15 residues. From germline, CDR1 is LNHDA and CDR2 SQIVND (reference sequence). V was clipped by 3 bases and J by 0 bases, with 9 bases between them. The CDR3 coding sequence is TGTGCCAGTAGTATCGGGGATCTAGCCAAAAACATTCAGTACTTC. Protein sequence: CASSIGDLAKNIQYF.

J is TRBJ1-1 and V is TRBV5-6, with D unresolved. CDR3 length equals 13 residues. CDR1 SGHDT and CDR2 YYEEEE come from the germline V gene. Trimming stripped 0 bases from V and 6 bases from J, with 9 bases between. The CDR3 sequence is CASSLVLGPEAFF. CDR3 nucleotides: TGTGCCAGCAGCTTGGTACTTGGGCCTGAAGCTTTCTTT.

The chain couples TRBV3-1 (or the pseudogene TRBV3-2) to TRBJ1-1, with D perhaps TRBD1 (6 bases). This CDR3 has 15 amino acids. With 1 base removed from V and 4 bases from J, the gap between germline ends came to 13 bases. CDR1 LGHDT and CDR2 YNNKEL come from the germline V gene (reference sequence). Here the CDR3 DNA reads TGTGCCAGCAGCCAAGGCGGGGGCGACGGCACTGAAGCTTTCTTT. It yields the protein CASSQGGGDGTEAFF.

The chain has TRBV3-1 (or the pseudogene TRBV3-2) and TRBJ2-3; 11 bases agree with TRBD2. Germline V gene lookup returns CDR1 LGHDT and CDR2 YNNKEL (reference sequence). The CDR3 loop spans 15 amino acids. V lost 4 bases, J lost 8 bases, and 8 bases stayed unmatched. The CDR3 reads CASSPPSGGPGTQYF. In DNA, the CDR3 is TGTGCCAGCAGCCCCCCTAGCGGGGGGCCCGGTACGCAGTATTTT.

The gene calls are TRBV15 and TRBJ2-1; TRBD1 agrees at 12 bases. CDR3 size: 15 residues. The V segment lost 0 bases and the J segment 8 bases; nucleotides outside the gene matches: 2. Germline assignment: CDR1 LNHNV and CDR2 YYDKDF (reference sequence). CDR3 in DNA: TGTGCCACCAGCAGAGAGGGGACAGGGGGCGATGAGCAGTTCTTC. Translated, it gives CATSREGTGGDEQFF.

This clone appeared once. This chain links TRBV3-1 (or the pseudogene TRBV3-2) with TRBJ1-6; D unclear. Trimming took off 1 base at V and 10 bases at J, with 11 bases between the two ends. The CDR3 runs to 14 residues. Germline-derived CDR1 and CDR2 are LGHDT and YNNKEL (reference sequence). CDR3 protein: CASSQGIGRSPLHF. CDR3 bases: TGTGCCAGCAGCCAAGGAATAGGGAGATCACCCCTCCACTTT.

The gene calls are TRBV6-2 or TRBV6-3 and TRBJ2-6; 7 nucleotides align to TRBD2. Germline-derived CDR1 and CDR2 are MNHEY and SVGEGT. The CDR3 totals 15 residues. With V trimmed by 4 bases and J by 1 base, 1 base remained unmatched. The CDR3 is CASSLGGSGANVLTF. CDR3 bases: TGTGCCAGCAGTTTGGGGGGGTCTGGGGCCAACGTCCTGACTTTC.

This clone was counted only a few times. V is TRBV15 and J is TRBJ2-3; D gene ambiguous. Trimming removed 4 bases from V and 1 base from J, with 9 bases in between. This CDR3 comprises 14 residues. Germline V CDR1 and CDR2: LNHNV, YYDKDF (reference sequence). The CDR3 coding sequence is TGTGCCACCAGCAAGACTCTGGGCACAGATACGCAGTATTTT. Amino acid sequence: CATSKTLGTDTQYF.